The 15 T cell receptor beta chains in this list originate from one sample, sequenced in a study of PD-L1 blockade in urothelial cancer. Indicated time point: peripheral blood 6 weeks after treatment start. Libraries were prepared by immunoSEQ multiplex PCR; TCRdb keeps only in-frame clonotypes and omits some of them. The sample carries around 66,000 clones, roughly 90% recorded once. Sample: PBMCs, taken around atezolizumab (anti-PD-L1) treatment. The receptors were gathered from a man in his 60s with urothelial cancer.

The gene calls are TRBV30 and TRBJ2-1, with a possible D match to TRBD2 (5 bases). Germline V gene sequence: CDR1 GTSNPN, CDR2 SVGIG (reference sequence). V was trimmed by 4 bases and J by 4 bases, leaving 8 bases between them. CDR3 length equals 12 residues. The CDR3 bases are TGTGCCTGGATTCCGGGGTACAATGAGCAGTTCTTC. It specifies CAWIPGYNEQFF.

This clone was seen more than once but under ten times. This CDR3 is CAISESGQNQPQHF. As DNA, the CDR3 is TGTGCCATCAGTGAGTCGGGACAGAATCAGCCCCAGCATTTT. This rearrangement joins TRBV10-3 to TRBJ1-5; 7 bases are shared with TRBD1. CDR3 size: 14 residues. CDR1 and CDR2 (germline): ENHRY, SYGVKD. V shed 0 bases and J 4 bases; nucleotides not matched to a gene: 0.

The V and J genes are TRBV5-1 and TRBJ1-1, with a tentative D call TRBD1 (5 bases). V was trimmed by 2 bases and J by 4 bases, leaving 12 bases between them. CDR1 and CDR2 from the germline V gene are SGHRS and YFSETQ. This CDR3 comprises 14 residues. CDR3 DNA sequence: TGCGCCAGCAGCTTAACGACCAGGGCCACTGAAGCTTTCTTT. Encoded protein: CASSLTTRATEAFF.

This clone was seen a handful of times. V gene TRBV10-3 combines with J gene TRBJ2-1; the match to TRBD2 covers 7 bases. This CDR3 is 11 amino acids long. Germline assignment: CDR1 ENHRY and CDR2 SYGVKD. CDR3 amino acids: CAGGEYNEQFF. The DNA for the CDR3 is TGTGCGGGGGGGGAGTACAATGAGCAGTTCTTC.

The chain couples TRBV19 to TRBJ1-2; the D is unclear. Looked up from germline, CDR1 is LNHDA and CDR2 is SQIVND (reference sequence). V was shortened by 8 bases and J by 4 bases, with 17 bases between the two germline ends. There are 14 residues in the CDR3. CDR3 amino acids: CASQYSRLGYGYTF. The CDR3 region has the DNA TGTGCCAGTCAATACTCCAGGCTGGGCTATGGCTACACCTTC. The variable domain in full, with the rest retrieved from reference TRBV19 and TRBJ1-2, is DGGITQSPKYLFRKEGQNVTLSCEQNLNHDAMYWYRQDPGQGLRLIYYSQIVNDFQKGDIAEGYSVSREKKESFPLTVTSAQKNPTAFYLCASQYSRLGYGYTFGSGTRLTVV.

The chain employs TRBV9 and TRBJ2-1; perhaps TRBD1 as D (6 bases). CDR3 size: 17 residues. Germline loops: CDR1 SGDLS, CDR2 YYNGEE. Trimming removed 0 bases at V and 1 base at J, with 14 bases between. For the CDR3, the DNA is TGTGCCAGCAGCGTAGGGGATCGGACAGAATCCTACAATGAGCAGTTCTTC. This codes for CASSVGDRTESYNEQFF.

The rearrangement links TRBV5-6 to TRBJ2-1; 11 bases line up with TRBD2. V lost 0 bases and J lost 9; bases outside the gene matches: 2. Germline values: CDR1 SGHDT, CDR2 YYEEEE. The CDR3 is 14 amino acids. In DNA, the CDR3 is TGTGCCAGCAGCTTGGGGCTAGCGGGGGGTGAGCAGTTCTTC. It translates to CASSLGLAGGEQFF.

This clone was recorded only once. The chain joins TRBV6-5 to TRBJ2-1, with TRBD2 identical over 9 bases. CDR3 length: 16 amino acids. Losses at the gene ends were 2 bases for V and 5 bases for J; bases not matched to a gene: 7. CDR1 MNHEY and CDR2 SVGAGI come from the germline V gene. CDR3: CASSYGPGLADNEQFF. Here the CDR3 DNA reads TGTGCCAGCAGTTACGGCCCGGGACTAGCCGACAATGAGCAGTTCTTC.

CDR3 DNA: TGTGCCAGCAGTTTATTTGCGGGGGGTGTGGATACGCAGTATTTT. Its protein product is CASSLFAGGVDTQYF. The V and J genes are TRBV27 and TRBJ2-3; 8 bases agree with TRBD2. Losses at the gene ends were 1 base for V and 6 bases for J; bases not matched to a gene: 6. Germline V gives CDR1 MNHEY, CDR2 SMNVEV (reference sequence). CDR3 length: 15 amino acids.

The V call is TRBV13, the J call TRBJ2-2, with D perhaps TRBD2 (5 bases). CDR3 size: 16 residues. With 0 bases removed from V and 2 bases from J, the gap between germline ends came to 10 bases. CDR1 and CDR2 from the germline V gene are PRHDT and FYEKMQ (reference sequence). CDR3 sequence: CASSLGPRLNTGELFF. CDR3 DNA sequence: TGTGCCAGCAGCTTAGGCCCTAGACTAAACACCGGGGAGCTGTTTTTT.

V and J are TRBV6-1 and TRBJ1-4; tentatively, D is TRBD1 (6 bases). V was shortened by 2 bases and J by 4 bases, with 20 bases between the two germline ends. This CDR3 is 18 amino acids long. From germline, CDR1 is MNHNS and CDR2 SASEGT. CDR3 in amino acids: CASSERRTDSHLNEKLFF. The CDR3 region has the DNA TGTGCCAGCAGTGAAAGGAGGACAGACTCTCATCTTAATGAAAAACTGTTTTTT.

The chain joins TRBV2 to TRBJ2-2; 7 nucleotides align to TRBD2. V was clipped by 2 bases and J by 3 bases; unmatched bases: 3. The CDR3 runs to 15 residues. Looked up from germline, CDR1 is SNHLY and CDR2 is FYNNEI. CDR3 in DNA: TGTGCCAGCAGTGAAAATCTAGCGGACACCGGGGAGCTGTTTTTT. Protein: CASSENLADTGELFF.

The rearrangement uses TRBV7-9 and TRBJ1-1; D unclear. V lost 2 bases and J 9 bases, leaving 4 bases between the germline ends. This CDR3 has 10 amino acids. CDR1 and CDR2 (germline): SEHNR, FQNEAQ (reference sequence). In nucleotides, the CDR3 is TGTGCCAGCAGCTTAACAAAAGCTTTCTTT. This gives the protein CASSLTKAFF.

J is TRBJ1-2 and V is TRBV11-2; D ambiguous. Germline CDR1 SGHAT, CDR2 FQNNGV. The V and J ends lost 4 bases and 4 bases respectively, with 13 bases between them. This CDR3 contains 14 residues. The CDR3 loop reads CASSSDPPGYGYTF. For the CDR3, the DNA is TGTGCCAGCAGCTCCGACCCCCCAGGCTATGGCTACACCTTC.

This rearrangement joins TRBV5-1 to TRBJ2-3; 11 bases agree with TRBD1. The CDR3 has 14 residues. The J segment lost 2 bases and the V segment lost 7 bases, leaving 3 bases of the junction unmatched. Germline lookup yields CDR1 SGHRS and CDR2 YFSETQ. The CDR3 is CASSGQGVTDTQYF. In nucleotides, the CDR3 is TGCGCCAGCTCGGGACAGGGGGTCACAGATACGCAGTATTTT.